These 9 T cell receptor beta chains were sequenced from one sample in a study of T cell changes during pregnancy in multiple sclerosis. The table came from immunoSEQ multiplex PCR; TCRdb's copy has only in-frame clones and leaves some out. The sample has more than 45,000 clones; 92% are singletons. This specimen consisted of CD4+ T cells from peripheral blood mononuclear cells, obtained after pregnancy. These receptors originate from a female donor with multiple sclerosis, enrolled in a pregnancy study.

The chain has TRBV2 and TRBJ2-7; D perhaps matches TRBD1 (6 bases). Germline CDR1 and CDR2: SNHLY and FYNNEI. The CDR3 has 13 residues. The ends were cut back, 3 bases at V and 3 bases at J, with 9 bases in the middle. CDR3 DNA sequence: TGTGCCAGCAGTGACCCGGACAGCTACGAGCAGTACTTC. Translating gives CASSDPDSYEQYF.

The chain joins TRBV7-9 to TRBJ2-4, with TRBD2 as a possible D gene (5 bases). CDR3 length equals 17 residues. Per the germline V gene, CDR1 is SEHNR and CDR2 is FQNEAQ (reference sequence). Trimming pared 1 base from V and 1 base from J, leaving 14 bases between. The CDR3 region has the DNA TGTGCCAGCAGCTTAGGAAACTGGACTCTTGCCAAAAACATTCAGTACTTC. Residues: CASSLGNWTLAKNIQYF.

The CDR3 protein is CASSLAGAETQYF. As DNA, the CDR3 is TGTGCCAGCAGCTTAGCGGGGGCTGAGACCCAGTACTTC. The chain combines TRBV7-9 with TRBJ2-5, with a tentative D call TRBD1 (6 bases). The V gene's germline CDR1 is SEHNR and CDR2 FQNEAQ (reference sequence). The CDR3 spans 13 residues. V was shortened by 0 bases and J by 5 bases, with 7 bases between the two germline ends.

This chain joins TRBV9 and TRBJ1-1; D remains ambiguous. CDR3 length equals 13 residues. The germline CDR1 and CDR2 sequences are SGDLS and YYNGEE. Trimming shortened V by 2 bases and J by 0 bases, and 5 bases separated the two germline ends. The CDR3 DNA sequence: TGTGCCAGCAGCGTGGAGTTGAACACTGAAGCTTTCTTT. Translated, it gives CASSVELNTEAFF.

V gene TRBV16 combines with J gene TRBJ2-7; D uncertain. Germline V gene sequence: CDR1 KGHSY, CDR2 FQNENV. The ends were cut back, 4 bases at V and 2 bases at J, with 6 bases in the middle. This CDR3 has 12 residues. The CDR3 region has the DNA TGTGCCAGCAGCCGAGGAGCCTACGAGCAGTACTTC. Protein product: CASSRGAYEQYF.

The gene calls are TRBV2 and TRBJ2-3; no reliable D call. CDR1 is SNHLY and CDR2 is FYNNEI in the germline V gene. The length of the CDR3 is 13 residues. The V end was cut by 3 bases, the J end by 2 bases, with 6 bases between. Here the CDR3 reads CASSDGHTDTQYF. The CDR3 DNA follows: TGTGCCAGCAGTGATGGGCACACAGATACGCAGTATTTT.

J is TRBJ2-1 and V is TRBV6-1, with 9 bases fitting TRBD1. Trimming removed 4 bases from V and 2 bases from J; junction bases left unmatched: 3. The germline CDR1 and CDR2 sequences are MNHNS and SASEGT. The CDR3 spans 15 residues. CDR3 nucleotides: TGTGCCAGCAGTGGCAGGGACAGGGCCTACAATGAGCAGTTCTTC. It translates to CASSGRDRAYNEQFF.

There are a few counts of this clone. The CDR3 spells CAISESRGQHGYTF. The CDR3 DNA sequence: TGTGCCATCAGTGAGTCGAGGGGACAACATGGCTACACCTTC. The chain uses TRBV10-3 and TRBJ1-2, with TRBD1 as a possible D gene (6 bases). V was clipped by 0 bases and J by 6 bases, with 11 bases between them. Germline assignment: CDR1 ENHRY and CDR2 SYGVKD. CDR3 length: 14 residues.

CDR3 in DNA: TGTGCCAGCAGCACTGGACTAGCGAGGACTCAAGAGACCCAGTACTTC. Translation: CASSTGLARTQETQYF. This rearrangement joins TRBV5-4 to TRBJ2-5; 9 bases match TRBD2. V lost 4 bases to trimming and J lost 2 bases; unmatched junction nucleotides: 9. This CDR3 has 16 residues. Germline V gene sequence: CDR1 SGHNT, CDR2 YYREEE (reference sequence).